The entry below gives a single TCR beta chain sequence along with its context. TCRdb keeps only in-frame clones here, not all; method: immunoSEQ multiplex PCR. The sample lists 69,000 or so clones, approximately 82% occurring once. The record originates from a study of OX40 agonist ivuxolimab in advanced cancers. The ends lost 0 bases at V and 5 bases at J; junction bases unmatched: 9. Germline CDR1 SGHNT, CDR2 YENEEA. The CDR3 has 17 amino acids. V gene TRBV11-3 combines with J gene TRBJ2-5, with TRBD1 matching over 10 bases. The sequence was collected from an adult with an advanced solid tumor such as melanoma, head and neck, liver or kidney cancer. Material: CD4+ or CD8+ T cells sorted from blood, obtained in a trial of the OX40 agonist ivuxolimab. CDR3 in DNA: TGTGCCAGCAGCTTAGAGTCTGGGACAGGGGTTTCGGAGACCCAGTACTTC. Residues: CASSLESGTGVSETQYF. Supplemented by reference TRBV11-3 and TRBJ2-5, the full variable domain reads EAGVVQSPRYKIIEKKQPVAFWCNPISGHNTLYWYLQNLGQGPELLIRYENEEAVDDSQLPKDRFSAERLKGVDSTLKIQPAELGDSAVYLCASSLESGTGVSETQYFGPGTRLLVL.